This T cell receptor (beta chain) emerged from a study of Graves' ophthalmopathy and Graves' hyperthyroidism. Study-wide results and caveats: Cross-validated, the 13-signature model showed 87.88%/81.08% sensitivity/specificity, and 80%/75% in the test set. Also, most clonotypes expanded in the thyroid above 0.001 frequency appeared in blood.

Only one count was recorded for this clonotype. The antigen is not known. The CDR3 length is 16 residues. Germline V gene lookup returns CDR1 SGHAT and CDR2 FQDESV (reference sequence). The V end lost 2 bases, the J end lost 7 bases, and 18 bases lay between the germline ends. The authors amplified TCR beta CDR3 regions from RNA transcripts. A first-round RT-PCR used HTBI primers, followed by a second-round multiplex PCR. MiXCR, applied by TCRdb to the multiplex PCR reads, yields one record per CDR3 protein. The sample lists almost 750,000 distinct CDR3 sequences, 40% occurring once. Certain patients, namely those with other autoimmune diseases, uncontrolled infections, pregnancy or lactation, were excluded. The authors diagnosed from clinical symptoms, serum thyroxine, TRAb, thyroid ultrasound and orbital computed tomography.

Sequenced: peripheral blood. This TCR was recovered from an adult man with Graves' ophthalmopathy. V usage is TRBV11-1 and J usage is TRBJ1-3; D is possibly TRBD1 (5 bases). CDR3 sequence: CASSLRSGTATNTIYF. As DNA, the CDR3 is TGTGCCAGCAGCTTACGGTCGGGGACGGCGACGAACACCATATATTTT.